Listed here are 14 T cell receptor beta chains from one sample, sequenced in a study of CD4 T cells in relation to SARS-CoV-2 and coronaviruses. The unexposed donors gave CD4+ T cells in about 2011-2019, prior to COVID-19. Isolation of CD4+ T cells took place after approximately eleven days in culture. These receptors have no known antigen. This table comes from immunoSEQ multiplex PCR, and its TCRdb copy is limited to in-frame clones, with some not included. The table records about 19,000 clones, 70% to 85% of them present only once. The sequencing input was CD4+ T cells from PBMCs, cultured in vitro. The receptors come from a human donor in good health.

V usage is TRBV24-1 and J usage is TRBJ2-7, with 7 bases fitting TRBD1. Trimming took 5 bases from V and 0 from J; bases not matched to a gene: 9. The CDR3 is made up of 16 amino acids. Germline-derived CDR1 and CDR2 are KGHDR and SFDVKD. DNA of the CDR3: TGTGCCACCAGTGGTCCGGGACAGCAGAGCTCCTACGAGCAGTACTTC. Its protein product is CATSGPGQQSSYEQYF.

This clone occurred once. CDR3 region: CASSDSSGSYNEQFF. Written as DNA, the CDR3 is TGTGCCAGCAGTGACTCTAGCGGGAGTTACAATGAGCAGTTCTTC. The chain recombines TRBV6-4 with TRBJ2-1, with 9 bases fitting TRBD2. With 0 bases clipped from V and 4 bases from J, the junction kept 1 base outside the gene matches. The length of the CDR3 is 15 residues. Germline V gene lookup returns CDR1 MRHNA and CDR2 SNTAGT.

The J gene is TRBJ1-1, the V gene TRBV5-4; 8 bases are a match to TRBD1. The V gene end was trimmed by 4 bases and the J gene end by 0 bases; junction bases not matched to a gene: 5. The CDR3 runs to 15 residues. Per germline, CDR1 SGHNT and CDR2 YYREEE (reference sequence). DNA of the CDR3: TGTGCCAGCAGCCTGAGACAGGGGTTGAACACTGAAGCTTTCTTT. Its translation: CASSLRQGLNTEAFF. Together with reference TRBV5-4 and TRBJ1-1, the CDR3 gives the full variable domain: ETGVTQSPTHLIKTRGQQVTLRCSSQSGHNTVSWYQQALGQGPQFIFQYYREEENGRGNFPPRFSGLQFPNYSSELNVNALELDDSALYLCASSLRQGLNTEAFFGQGTRLTVV.

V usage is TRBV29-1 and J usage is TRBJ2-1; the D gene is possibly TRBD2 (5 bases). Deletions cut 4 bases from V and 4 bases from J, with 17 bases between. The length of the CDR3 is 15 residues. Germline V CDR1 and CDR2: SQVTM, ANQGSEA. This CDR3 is CSVGSGNLLYNEQFF. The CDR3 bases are TGCAGCGTTGGATCGGGAAATCTTCTATACAATGAGCAGTTCTTC.

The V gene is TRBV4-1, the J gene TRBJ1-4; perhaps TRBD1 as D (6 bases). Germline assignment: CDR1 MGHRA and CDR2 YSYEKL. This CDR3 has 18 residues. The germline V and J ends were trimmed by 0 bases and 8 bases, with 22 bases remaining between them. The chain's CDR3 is CASSQDKGAGADREKLFF. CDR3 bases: TGCGCCAGCAGCCAAGATAAGGGAGCGGGGGCGGACAGAGAAAAACTGTTTTTT.

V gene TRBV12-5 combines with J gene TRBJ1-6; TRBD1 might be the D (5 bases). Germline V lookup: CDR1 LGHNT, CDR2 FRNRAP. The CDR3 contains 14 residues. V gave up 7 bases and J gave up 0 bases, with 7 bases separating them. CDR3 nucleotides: TGTGCTAGTGACGACAGCTCCTATAATTCACCCCTCCACTTT. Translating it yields CASDDSSYNSPLHF.

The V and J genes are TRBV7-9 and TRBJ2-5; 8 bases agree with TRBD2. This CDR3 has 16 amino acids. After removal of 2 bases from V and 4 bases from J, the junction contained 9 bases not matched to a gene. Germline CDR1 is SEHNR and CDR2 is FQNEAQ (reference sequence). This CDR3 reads CASSLRGTSGTETQYF. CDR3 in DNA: TGTGCCAGCAGCTTAAGAGGAACTAGCGGCACAGAGACCCAGTACTTC.

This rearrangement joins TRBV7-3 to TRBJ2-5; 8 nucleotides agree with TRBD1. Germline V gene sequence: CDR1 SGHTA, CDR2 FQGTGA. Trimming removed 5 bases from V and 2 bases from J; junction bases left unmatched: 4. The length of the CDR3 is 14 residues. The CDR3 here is CASSQDRDQETQYF. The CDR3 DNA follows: TGTGCCAGCAGCCAGGACAGGGATCAAGAGACCCAGTACTTC.

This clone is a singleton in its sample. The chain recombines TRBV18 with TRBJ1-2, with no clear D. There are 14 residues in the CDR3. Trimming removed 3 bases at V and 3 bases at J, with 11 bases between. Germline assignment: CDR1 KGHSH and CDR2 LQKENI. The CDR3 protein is CASSPGSIDYGYTF. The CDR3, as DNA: TGTGCCAGCTCACCGGGTAGCATAGACTATGGCTACACCTTC.

CDR3: CASRHSISGNTIYF. For the CDR3, the DNA is TGTGCCAGCAGACACAGTATCTCTGGAAACACCATATATTTT. The V call is TRBV3-1 (or the pseudogene TRBV3-2), the J call TRBJ1-3; D not certain. CDR1 and CDR2 (germline): LGHDT, YNNKEL (reference sequence). The CDR3 runs to 14 residues. Trimming removed 6 bases from V and 0 bases from J, with 9 bases in between.

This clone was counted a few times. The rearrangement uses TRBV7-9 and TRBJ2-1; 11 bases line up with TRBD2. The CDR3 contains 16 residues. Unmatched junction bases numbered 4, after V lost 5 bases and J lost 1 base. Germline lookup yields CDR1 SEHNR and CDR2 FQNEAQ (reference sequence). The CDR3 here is CASSLGTSGSYNEQFF. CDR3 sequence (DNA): TGTGCCAGCAGCCTTGGGACTAGCGGATCCTACAATGAGCAGTTCTTC.

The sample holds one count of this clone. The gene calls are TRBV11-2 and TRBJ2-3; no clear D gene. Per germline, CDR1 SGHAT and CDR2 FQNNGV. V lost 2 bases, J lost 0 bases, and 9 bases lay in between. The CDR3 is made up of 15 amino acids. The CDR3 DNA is TGTGCCAGCAGCTTATTCATTACTAGCACAGATACGCAGTATTTT. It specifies CASSLFITSTDTQYF.

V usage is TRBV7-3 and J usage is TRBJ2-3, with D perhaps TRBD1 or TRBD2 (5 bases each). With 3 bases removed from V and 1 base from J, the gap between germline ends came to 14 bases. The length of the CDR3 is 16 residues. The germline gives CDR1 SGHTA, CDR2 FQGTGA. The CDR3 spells CASSLGPGGGTDTQYF. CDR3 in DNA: TGTGCCAGCAGCTTGGGACCTGGCGGCGGCACAGATACGCAGTATTTT.

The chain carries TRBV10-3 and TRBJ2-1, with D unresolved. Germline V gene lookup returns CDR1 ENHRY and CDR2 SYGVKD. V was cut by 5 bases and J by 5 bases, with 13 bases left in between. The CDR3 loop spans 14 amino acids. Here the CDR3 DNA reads TGTGCCATCAGTCTCCAGGTTGGGGACAATGAGCAGTTCTTC. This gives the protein CAISLQVGDNEQFF.